One T cell receptor beta chain is described in this entry. Its antigen is still unknown. No much larger clone exists at a distance of one base, and base qualities are not known. The library was obtained by the immunoSEQ multiplex PCR assay. A mixture of 60 forward primers for TCR Vbeta segments and 13 reverse primers for TCR Jbeta segments was used in the multiplex PCR. The CDR3 region of rearranged TCR beta genes was amplified from genomic DNA by a multiplex PCR assay. Amplified TCR beta libraries were sequenced as 87-base-pair reads on the Illumina HiSeq System. The source study handled its data this way. A later analysis counted some 80 million unique TCR beta chains across the 550 to 750 repertoires, and approximately 11 million of these chains were shared by at least two donors. To remove PCR and sequencing errors, raw reads were error-corrected and collapsed into unique sequences using a nearest-neighbor algorithm that merged closely related sequences. Alignment of CDR3 sequences to IMGT reference sequences was used to assign V, D and J gene segments. For a sequence to be retained, a match of at least six nucleotides to both a V gene segment and a J gene segment was required. Rearrangements were called productive when the CDR3 lacked stop codons and stayed in frame with V and J; all others were non-productive. CDR3 was defined according to IMGT convention as the region running from the second conserved V-encoded cysteine to the conserved J-encoded phenylalanine. The earlier analysis of about 610 of the donors excluded any sequence lacking an unambiguous match to a single V gene segment. In an earlier analysis of some 590 of the donors, a V segment was called functional when productive rearrangements were above 56.7%, and segregating when the standard deviation between donors exceeded 5%. A statistical classification framework was built to diagnose cytomegalovirus status from the catalog of TCR beta chain sequences. A later analysis assigned V and J genes by comparing TCR nucleotide sequences with IMGT/GENE-DB human TR gene sequences. Using the TCRdist pipeline, a later analysis assigned CDR3 sequences along with most-parsimonious VDJ recombination scenarios. In a later analysis, every TCR beta chain was defined by the combination of its CDR3 amino acid sequence and its V-gene family, and reads without a unique V-gene family were dropped. As a way to deal with suspected cross-contamination and a sequencing artifact, a later analysis dropped more than 500 nucleotide sequences that were highly shared and had low generation probability. For each public chain, a later analysis derived a clonal expansion index from normalized ranks of inferred template counts within each repertoire. A later analysis computed generation probabilities with a VDJ recombination model fitted to out-of-frame rearrangements, and checked the results against IGoR. In a later analysis, TCR-TCR, TCR-HLA and TCR-CMV co-occurrence was scored with hypergeometric tests, and a repertoire-size bias correction was applied to TCR pairs. A later analysis estimated false discovery rates by permuting HLA or CMV assignments 20 times. In a later analysis, co-occurring TCRs were grouped using DBSCAN, and TCRdist sequence similarity was added for clustering within HLA-allele-positive subsets. Repertoires with fewer than 30,000 or more than 120,000 public chains, plus five repertoires with anomalous nucleotide sharing, were excluded from co-occurrence clustering. Here the immuneACCESS table is served through TCRdb, limited to in-frame sequences with V and J called. Missing clones are a known gap in these copies; in checked studies unresolved V genes cover under half, and the rest lacks a known reason. For V, J and clone size, that table is used; D and trimming come from the DNA. A total of roughly 120,000 clones appear in this sample, around 79% of them only once. 3.3% of the sample is in the top ten clones.

The cohort consisted of approximately 690 healthy bone marrow donors. At the time of sampling, every cohort member was nominally healthy, though immune exposures that went unrecorded were likely present. The donor was CMV seropositive and was included in the group of 270 or so seropositive cohort members. A peripheral blood sample was collected from each donor, and TCR beta sequencing was performed on peripheral blood mononuclear cells. The Qiagen DNeasy Blood Extraction Kit was used to extract genomic DNA from the blood cell samples. This sample was taken from a study of cytomegalovirus exposure and HLA in healthy donors (TCRdb year 2017). General notes on the study: In an earlier analysis of several hundred of the donors, 276 Gb of sequence data and approximately 120 million unique TCR beta sequences from about 190 million T cells were reported. Approximately 300 gigabases of sequencing data and tens of millions of unique TCR sequences were included in an early release covering about 600 HLA-typed donors. Of the roughly 430 genotyped donors, around 81% fell in the genetic ancestry cluster associated with self-reported Caucasian donors. The study was designed to test whether signatures of past pathogen exposure could be identified by cataloging public T cell receptors. The study used immunosequencing to profile the T cell repertoires of 666 subjects and linked those repertoires to cytomegalovirus serostatus. A separate validation cohort of more than 100 different subjects was used in addition to the roughly 670-subject first cohort. The study combined high-throughput TCR immunosequencing, statistical association of individual TCRs with disease status, and machine learning to predict cytomegalovirus infection status. A later analysis re-examined previously published TCR beta repertoires from just over 650 donors and added high-resolution HLA genotyping to investigate patterns of TCR occurrence. Rather than using new phenotypic data, the later analysis identified candidate immune exposures from TCR beta sequences and from how often those sequences occurred across donors. To decide whether each TCR beta V gene segment behaved as functional or pseudogenic, an earlier analysis of some 600 of the donors relied on high-throughput TCR beta sequencing. Alongside the repertoire data, information on donor age, sex, ethnicity and CMV serostatus was compiled. Genome-wide SNP genotypes for about three fifths of the roughly 700 donors were used in a later genetic analysis, which treated that subset as a discovery cohort. All discovery cohort repertoires had been generated using a single sequencing platform. Both class I and class II loci were covered by HLA typing, at four-digit resolution. Typing coverage differed by locus: A, B, C, DRB1 and DQB1 were typed in roughly 629-640 donors, DQA1 in 500 to 550, DPA1 in some 570, and DPB1 in around 440. Roughly five DR-DQ haplotypes were treated as single units for association and clustering because of strong linkage in the cohort. Among over 350 genotyped donors of the cohort, an average of approximately 240,000 unique TCR beta nucleotide sequences were sequenced per donor, roughly 18% of them non-productive.

Germline trimming: 0 bases from V, 12 bases from J; junction bases outside gene matches: 9. From the germline V gene, CDR1 is MNHEY and CDR2 is SVGAGI. The CDR3 goes from the cysteine to the phenylalanine over 14 residues. Only the CDR3 part of the read is kept: 42 bases, read in frame from the first base. The paper as a whole reports these results and caveats: In a later genetic analysis, a missense DCLRE1C variant was associated with V-gene and J-gene trimming of TCR beta chains, and the association was replicated in an independent cohort. In both the original and validation cohorts, the classifier was reported to diagnose cytomegalovirus status with high specificity and sensitivity. Some IMGT-functional V segments, including TRBV6-2 and TRBV6-3, could not be distinguished by the 87-base-pair reads and were therefore excluded. The authors suggested that the approach could potentially be generalized to other disease states and immunological phenotypes. In this cohort, only TCR beta chains were sequenced, and detectable features were limited by the absence of alpha or paired-chain data. Across donors, most TCR sequences were observed very rarely, whereas some public TCRs were present in many individuals. Strong co-occurrence of HLA alleles, especially DR and DQ, made assigning TCR associations to individual alleles difficult. CMV serostatus was the only immune exposure information available for the cohort. Because HLA typing was missing for some donors at each locus, association tests included only the typed subset. A group of highly shared sequence variants was considered likely to be a technical artifact of the sequencing pipeline. Sequencing depth was assumed to be roughly uniform across donors in the presence/absence analyses, though that assumption may not hold. A later analysis reported that several top co-occurrence clusters appeared linked to parvovirus B19, influenza, CMV and Epstein-Barr virus. According to a later genetic analysis, donors in an Asian-associated ancestry cluster had fewer N-insertions in productive TCRs than the roughly 700-donor mean. Broadly in line with IMGT annotations, most TCR beta V segments showed up in productive rearrangements about 87% or about 30% of the time in an earlier analysis of around 600 of the donors. Linkage disequilibrium might explain the correlated functional status among segregating V segments, but an unknown experimental factor could not be ruled out. Roughly 15 rarely observed V segments, including chromosome 9 orphons, were excluded from the earlier analysis of about 500 of the donors because counts were too low. A further reported finding was that TCR beta sequences accurately predicted the HLA-A and HLA-B alleles for most subjects in the first cohort. A later analysis found that most CMV-associated TCR beta chains appeared HLA-restricted, with HLA associations seemingly driven largely by CMV exposure. A few of the identified cytomegalovirus-associated TCR beta chains were confirmed in vitro to be specific for cytomegalovirus antigens. In a later analysis, the rate of TCR association differed among HLA loci, with DRB1 alleles having the most associated TCRs and HLA-C alleles having the fewest. Specific HLA alleles were associated with 16,951 TCR beta sequences at a false discovery rate of 0.05 in a later analysis. In a later analysis, HLA-associated TCR beta chains showed more clonal expansion and lower generation probabilities than non-associated chains that were equally common. In the study, some 160 TCR beta chains were listed as associated with cytomegalovirus.

The clonotype comes from a woman in her thirties in good health and CMV-seropositive. Sequenced sample: PBMCs. The chain was built from TRBV6-5 and TRBJ1-1; the junction holds 8 bases that match TRBD1. The nucleotide sequence is given as TGTGCCAGCAGTTACTCCACAGGGGGGATCTGGACTTTCTTT. It is translated as CASSYSTGGIWTFF.